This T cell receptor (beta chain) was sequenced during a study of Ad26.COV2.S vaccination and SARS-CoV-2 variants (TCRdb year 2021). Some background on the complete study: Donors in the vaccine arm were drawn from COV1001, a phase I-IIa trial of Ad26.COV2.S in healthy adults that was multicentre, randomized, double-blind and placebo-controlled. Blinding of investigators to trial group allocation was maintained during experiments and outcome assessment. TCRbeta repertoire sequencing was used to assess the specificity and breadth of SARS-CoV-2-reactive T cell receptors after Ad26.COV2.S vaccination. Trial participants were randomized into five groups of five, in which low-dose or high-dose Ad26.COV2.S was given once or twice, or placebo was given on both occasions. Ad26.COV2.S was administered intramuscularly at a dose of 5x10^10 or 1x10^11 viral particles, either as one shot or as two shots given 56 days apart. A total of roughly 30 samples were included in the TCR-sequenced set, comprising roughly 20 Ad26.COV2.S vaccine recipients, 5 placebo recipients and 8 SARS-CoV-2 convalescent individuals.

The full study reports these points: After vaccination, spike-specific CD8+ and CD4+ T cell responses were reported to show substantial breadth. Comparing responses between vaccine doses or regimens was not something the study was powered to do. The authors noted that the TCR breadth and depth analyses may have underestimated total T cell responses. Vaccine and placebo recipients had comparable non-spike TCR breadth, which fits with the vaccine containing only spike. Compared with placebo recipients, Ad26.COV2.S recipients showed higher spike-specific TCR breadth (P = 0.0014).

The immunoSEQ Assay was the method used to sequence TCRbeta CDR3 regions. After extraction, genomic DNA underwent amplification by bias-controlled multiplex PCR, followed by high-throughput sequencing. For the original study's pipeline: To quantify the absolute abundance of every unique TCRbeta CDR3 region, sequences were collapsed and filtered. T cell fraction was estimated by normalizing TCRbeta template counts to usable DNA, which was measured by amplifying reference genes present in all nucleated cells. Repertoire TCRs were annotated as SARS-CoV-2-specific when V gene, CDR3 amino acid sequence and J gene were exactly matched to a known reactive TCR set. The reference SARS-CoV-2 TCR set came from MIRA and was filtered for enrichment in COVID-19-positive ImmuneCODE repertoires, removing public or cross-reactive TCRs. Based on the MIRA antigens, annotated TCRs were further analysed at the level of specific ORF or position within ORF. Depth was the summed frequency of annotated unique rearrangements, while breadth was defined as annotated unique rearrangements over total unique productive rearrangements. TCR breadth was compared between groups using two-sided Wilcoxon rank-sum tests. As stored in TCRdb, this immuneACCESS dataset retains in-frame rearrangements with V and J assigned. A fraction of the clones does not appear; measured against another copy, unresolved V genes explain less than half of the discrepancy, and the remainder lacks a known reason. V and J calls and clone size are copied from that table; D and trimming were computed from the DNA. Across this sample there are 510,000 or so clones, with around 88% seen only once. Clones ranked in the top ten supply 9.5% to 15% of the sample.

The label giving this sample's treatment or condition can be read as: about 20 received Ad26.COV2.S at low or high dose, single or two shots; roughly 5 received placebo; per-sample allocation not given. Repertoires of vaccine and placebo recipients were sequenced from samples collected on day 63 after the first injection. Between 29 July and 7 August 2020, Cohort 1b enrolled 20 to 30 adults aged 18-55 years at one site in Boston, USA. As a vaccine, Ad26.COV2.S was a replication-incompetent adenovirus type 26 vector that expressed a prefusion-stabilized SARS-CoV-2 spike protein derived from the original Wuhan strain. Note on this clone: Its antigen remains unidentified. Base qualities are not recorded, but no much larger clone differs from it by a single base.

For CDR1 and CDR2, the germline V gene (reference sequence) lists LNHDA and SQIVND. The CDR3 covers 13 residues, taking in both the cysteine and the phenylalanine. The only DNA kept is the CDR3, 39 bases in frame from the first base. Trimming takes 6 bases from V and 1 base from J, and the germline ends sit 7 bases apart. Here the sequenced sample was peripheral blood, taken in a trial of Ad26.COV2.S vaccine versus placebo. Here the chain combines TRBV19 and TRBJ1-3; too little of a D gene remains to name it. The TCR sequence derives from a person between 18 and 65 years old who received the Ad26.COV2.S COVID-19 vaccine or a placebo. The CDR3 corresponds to CASRVGSGNTIYF. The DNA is TGTGCCAGTAGGGTGGGGTCTGGAAACACCATATATTTT.